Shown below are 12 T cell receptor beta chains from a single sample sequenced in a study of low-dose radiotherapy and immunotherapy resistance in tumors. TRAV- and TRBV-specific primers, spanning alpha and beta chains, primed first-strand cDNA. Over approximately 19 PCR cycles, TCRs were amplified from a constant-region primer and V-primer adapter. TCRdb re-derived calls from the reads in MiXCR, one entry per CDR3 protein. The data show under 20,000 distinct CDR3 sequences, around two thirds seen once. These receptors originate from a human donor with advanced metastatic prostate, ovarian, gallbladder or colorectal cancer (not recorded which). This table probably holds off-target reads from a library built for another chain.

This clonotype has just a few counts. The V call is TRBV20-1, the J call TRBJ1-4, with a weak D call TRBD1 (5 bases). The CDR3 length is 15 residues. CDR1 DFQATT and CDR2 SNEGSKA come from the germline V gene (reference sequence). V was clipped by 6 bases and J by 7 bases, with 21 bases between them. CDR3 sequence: CSAPGGSGSSEKLFF. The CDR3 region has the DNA TGCAGTGCACCCGGGGGGTCCGGGTCGAGTGAAAAACTGTTTTTT.

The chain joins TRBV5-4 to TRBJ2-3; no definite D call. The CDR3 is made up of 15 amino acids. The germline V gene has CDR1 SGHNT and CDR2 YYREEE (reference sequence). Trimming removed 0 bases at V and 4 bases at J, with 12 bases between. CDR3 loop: CASSLEASGADTQYF. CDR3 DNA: TGTGCCAGCAGCTTGGAGGCGTCGGGCGCAGATACGCAGTATTTT.

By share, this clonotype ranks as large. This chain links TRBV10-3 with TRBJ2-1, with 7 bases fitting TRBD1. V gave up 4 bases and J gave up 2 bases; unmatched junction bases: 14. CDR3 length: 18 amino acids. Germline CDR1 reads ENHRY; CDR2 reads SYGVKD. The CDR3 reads CAISGTGDDLLPYNEQFF. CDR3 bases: TGTGCCATCAGTGGAACAGGGGACGACTTACTACCCTACAATGAGCAGTTCTTC.

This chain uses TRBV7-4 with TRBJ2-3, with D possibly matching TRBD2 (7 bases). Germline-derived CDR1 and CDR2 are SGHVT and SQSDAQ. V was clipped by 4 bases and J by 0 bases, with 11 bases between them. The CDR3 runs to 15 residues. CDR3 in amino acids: CASSSGGPSTDTQYF. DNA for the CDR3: TGTGCCAGCAGCTCCGGGGGGCCGAGCACAGATACGCAGTATTTT.

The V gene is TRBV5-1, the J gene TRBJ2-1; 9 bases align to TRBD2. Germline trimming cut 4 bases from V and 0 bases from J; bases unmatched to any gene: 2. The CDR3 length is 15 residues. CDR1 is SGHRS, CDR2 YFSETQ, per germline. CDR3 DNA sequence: TGCGCCAGCAGCCCTAGCGGGAACTCCTACAATGAGCAGTTCTTC. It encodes CASSPSGNSYNEQFF.

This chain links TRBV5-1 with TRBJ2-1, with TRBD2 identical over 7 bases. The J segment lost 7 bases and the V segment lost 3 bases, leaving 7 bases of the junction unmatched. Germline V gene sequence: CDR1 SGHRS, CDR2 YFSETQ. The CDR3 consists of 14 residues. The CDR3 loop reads CASSWTKRENEQFF. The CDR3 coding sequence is TGCGCCAGCAGCTGGACTAAGCGGGAAAATGAGCAGTTCTTC.

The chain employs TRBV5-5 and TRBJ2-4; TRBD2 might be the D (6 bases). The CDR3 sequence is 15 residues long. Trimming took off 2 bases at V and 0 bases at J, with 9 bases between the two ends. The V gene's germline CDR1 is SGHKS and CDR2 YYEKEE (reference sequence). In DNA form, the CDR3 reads TGTGCCAGCAGCTTAGGGAGGCTAGCCAAAAACATTCAGTACTTC. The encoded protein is CASSLGRLAKNIQYF.

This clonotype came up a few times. CDR3: CASSQVGRRAYGYTF. The CDR3 DNA sequence: TGTGCCAGCAGCCAAGTGGGAAGGAGGGCCTATGGCTACACCTTC. This chain uses TRBV14 with TRBJ1-2; no reliable D call. This CDR3 is built from 15 residues. From germline, CDR1 is SGHDN and CDR2 FVKESK. Trimming pared 1 base from V and 4 bases from J, leaving 13 bases between.

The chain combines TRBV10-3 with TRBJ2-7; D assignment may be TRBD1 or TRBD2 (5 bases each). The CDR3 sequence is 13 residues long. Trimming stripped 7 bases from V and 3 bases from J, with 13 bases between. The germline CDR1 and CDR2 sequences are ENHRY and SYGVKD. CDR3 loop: CAITKGTDYEQYF. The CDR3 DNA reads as TGTGCCATCACGAAAGGGACCGACTACGAGCAGTACTTC.

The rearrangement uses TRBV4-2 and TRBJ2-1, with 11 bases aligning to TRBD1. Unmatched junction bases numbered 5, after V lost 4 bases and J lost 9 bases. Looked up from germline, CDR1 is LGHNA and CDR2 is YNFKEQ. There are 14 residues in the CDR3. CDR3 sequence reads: CASSRVGQGGEQFF. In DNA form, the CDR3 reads TGTGCCAGCAGCCGAGTGGGACAGGGGGGTGAGCAGTTCTTC.

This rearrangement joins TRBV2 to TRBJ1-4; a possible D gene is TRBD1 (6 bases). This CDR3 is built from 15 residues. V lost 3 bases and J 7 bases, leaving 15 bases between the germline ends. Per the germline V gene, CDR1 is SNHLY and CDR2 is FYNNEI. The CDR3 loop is CASSEGPRGSEKLFF. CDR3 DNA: TGTGCCAGCAGTGAGGGGCCGAGGGGGTCTGAAAAACTGTTTTTT.

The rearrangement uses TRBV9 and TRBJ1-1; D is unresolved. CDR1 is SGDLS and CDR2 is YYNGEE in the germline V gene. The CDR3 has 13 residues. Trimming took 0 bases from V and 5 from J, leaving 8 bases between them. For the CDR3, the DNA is TGTGCCAGCAGCGTAGCCCCGAGGACTGAAGCTTTCTTT. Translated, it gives CASSVAPRTEAFF.